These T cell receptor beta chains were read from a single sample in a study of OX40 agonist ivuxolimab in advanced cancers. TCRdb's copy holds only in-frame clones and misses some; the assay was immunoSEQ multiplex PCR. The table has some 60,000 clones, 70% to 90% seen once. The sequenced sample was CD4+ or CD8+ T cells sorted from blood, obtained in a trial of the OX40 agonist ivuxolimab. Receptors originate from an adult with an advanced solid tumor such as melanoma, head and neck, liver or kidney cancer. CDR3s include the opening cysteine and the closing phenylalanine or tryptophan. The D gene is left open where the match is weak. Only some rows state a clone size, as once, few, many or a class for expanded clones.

cdr3_nt: TGTGCCAGCAGCCAAGACAGGGGCAACCAAGAGACCCAGTACTTC
cdr3_aa: CASSQDRGNQETQYF
d_call: NA
cdr3_length: 15
v_call: TRBV4-2
clone_size: NA
j_call: TRBJ2-5

cdr3_nt: TGCGCCAGCAGCTTTCTACCGGGAGCCTTACCAGTCTACGAGCAGTACTTC
cdr3_aa: CASSFLPGALPVYEQYF
d_call: NA
cdr3_length: 17
v_call: TRBV5-1
clone_size: NA
j_call: TRBJ2-7

cdr3_nt: TGTGCCAGTAGTACCTCCGGGACGCACGGCGGTGGCTACACCTTC
cdr3_aa: CASSTSGTHGGGYTF
d_call: NA
cdr3_length: 15
v_call: TRBV19
clone_size: NA
j_call: TRBJ1-2

cdr3_nt: TGTGCCTGGACGGAAAATTCACCCCTCCACTTT
cdr3_aa: CAWTENSPLHF
d_call: NA
cdr3_length: 11
v_call: TRBV30
clone_size: NA
j_call: TRBJ1-6

cdr3_nt: TGTGCCAGCAGCTCTGGGGGGAGTGGAAACACCATATATTTT
cdr3_aa: CASSSGGSGNTIYF
d_call: NA
cdr3_length: 14
v_call: TRBV6-1
clone_size: NA
j_call: TRBJ1-3

cdr3_nt: TGTGCCAGCGCCGTAGGGACAGGGGGCTTGGCTGGGCAGTTCTTC
cdr3_aa: CASAVGTGGLAGQFF
d_call: TRBD1
cdr3_length: 15
v_call: TRBV11-2
clone_size: NA
j_call: TRBJ2-1

cdr3_nt: TGCGCCAGCAGCTGGGGCGGGACAGGCCAAAGGGGCGGCTACACCTTC
cdr3_aa: CASSWGGTGQRGGYTF
d_call: TRBD1
cdr3_length: 16
v_call: TRBV5-1
clone_size: NA
j_call: TRBJ1-2

cdr3_nt: TGTGCCAGCAGCTTTTGGCAGGGCAGGTCGGGGCACACCATATATTTT
cdr3_aa: CASSFWQGRSGHTIYF
d_call: NA
cdr3_length: 16
v_call: TRBV7-9
clone_size: NA
j_call: TRBJ1-3

cdr3_nt: TGTGCCAGCTCACCACCGCAAGCTACCGCCCTCCAGTACTTC
cdr3_aa: CASSPPQATALQYF
d_call: NA
cdr3_length: 14
v_call: TRBV18
clone_size: NA
j_call: TRBJ2-5

cdr3_nt: TGTGCCAGCTCACCTTCCCGGGACAGGGCTCGGGGTTTCTTT
cdr3_aa: CASSPSRDRARGFF
d_call: TRBD1
cdr3_length: 14
v_call: TRBV18
clone_size: NA
j_call: TRBJ1-1

cdr3_nt: TGTGCCAGCAGCCCGACCCTTCGGGGCTACACCTTC
cdr3_aa: CASSPTLRGYTF
d_call: NA
cdr3_length: 12
v_call: TRBV7-8
clone_size: few
j_call: TRBJ1-2

cdr3_nt: TGTGCCAGTAGTCCCCTAGATGAAAAACTGTTTTTT
cdr3_aa: CASSPLDEKLFF
d_call: NA
cdr3_length: 12
v_call: TRBV19
clone_size: NA
j_call: TRBJ1-4

cdr3_nt: TGTGCCAGCAGTTTGGCGACAGGGACTCACGAGCAGTACTTC
cdr3_aa: CASSLATGTHEQYF
d_call: NA
cdr3_length: 14
v_call: TRBV6-6
clone_size: NA
j_call: TRBJ2-7

cdr3_nt: TGTGCCAGCTCACCTGGGCCCTACACCGGGGAGCTGTTTTTT
cdr3_aa: CASSPGPYTGELFF
d_call: NA
cdr3_length: 14
v_call: TRBV18
clone_size: NA
j_call: TRBJ2-2

cdr3_nt: TGTGCCAGCAGTGAATGGGTGTACCAAGAGACCCAGTACTTC
cdr3_aa: CASSEWVYQETQYF
d_call: NA
cdr3_length: 14
v_call: TRBV6-1
clone_size: NA
j_call: TRBJ2-5

cdr3_nt: TGTGCCAGCAGCTTAGCGACCGGGCGGGCTGAAGCTTTCTTT
cdr3_aa: CASSLATGRAEAFF
d_call: NA
cdr3_length: 14
v_call: TRBV7-9
clone_size: NA
j_call: TRBJ1-1

cdr3_nt: TGCAGTGCTAGAGAAAGGGGTACGCAGTATTTT
cdr3_aa: CSARERGTQYF
d_call: NA
cdr3_length: 11
v_call: TRBV20-1
clone_size: NA
j_call: TRBJ2-3

cdr3_nt: TGTGCCAGCTCCCCTGGGACGGGAGGGAACTATGGCTACACCTTC
cdr3_aa: CASSPGTGGNYGYTF
d_call: NA
cdr3_length: 15
v_call: TRBV18
clone_size: few
j_call: TRBJ1-2

cdr3_nt: TGTGCCAGCAGCTTGACTAGCGGGATTGACAATGAGCAGTTCTTC
cdr3_aa: CASSLTSGIDNEQFF
d_call: TRBD2
cdr3_length: 15
v_call: TRBV11-2
clone_size: NA
j_call: TRBJ2-1

cdr3_nt: TGTGCCAGCAGCCAAGAACGGACTGAAGCTTTCTTT
cdr3_aa: CASSQERTEAFF
d_call: NA
cdr3_length: 12
v_call: TRBV4-2
clone_size: NA
j_call: TRBJ1-1

cdr3_nt: TGTGCCAGCAGAAACGAGGGGGGGTATGGTGAGCAGTTCTTC
cdr3_aa: CASRNEGGYGEQFF
d_call: NA
cdr3_length: 14
v_call: TRBV7-2
clone_size: NA
j_call: TRBJ2-1

cdr3_nt: TGTGCCAGTAGTCCGCGGGAAACTGAAGCTTTCTTT
cdr3_aa: CASSPRETEAFF
d_call: NA
cdr3_length: 12
v_call: TRBV19
clone_size: NA
j_call: TRBJ1-1

cdr3_nt: TGTGCCAGCAGCTTAACAGCAGGGAATCAGCCCCAGCATTTT
cdr3_aa: CASSLTAGNQPQHF
d_call: NA
cdr3_length: 14
v_call: TRBV7-3
clone_size: few
j_call: TRBJ1-5

cdr3_nt: TGCGCCAGCAGCCAAGGGACTTCGAACACTGAAGCTTTCTTT
cdr3_aa: CASSQGTSNTEAFF
d_call: NA
cdr3_length: 14
v_call: TRBV4-1
clone_size: NA
j_call: TRBJ1-1

cdr3_nt: TGTGCCAGCAGCCGAGGCAGCCAGGTTGAAGAGACCCAGTACTTC
cdr3_aa: CASSRGSQVEETQYF
d_call: NA
cdr3_length: 15
v_call: TRBV5-4
clone_size: NA
j_call: TRBJ2-5

cdr3_nt: TGTGCCAGCAGTAACAGGGGGATAAACATTCAGTACTTC
cdr3_aa: CASSNRGINIQYF
d_call: TRBD1
cdr3_length: 13
v_call: TRBV2
clone_size: NA
j_call: TRBJ2-4

cdr3_nt: TGTGCCAGCAGTCCCCCGGGGGAAGATACGCAGTATTTT
cdr3_aa: CASSPPGEDTQYF
d_call: NA
cdr3_length: 13
v_call: TRBV6-5
clone_size: NA
j_call: TRBJ2-3

cdr3_nt: TGTGCCAGCAGTTACTCGTGGCAGGGCAATCAGCCCCAGCATTTT
cdr3_aa: CASSYSWQGNQPQHF
d_call: NA
cdr3_length: 15
v_call: TRBV6-5
clone_size: NA
j_call: TRBJ1-5

cdr3_nt: TGTGCCAGCAGCCAAGAAAGGGGATCTGGCTACACCTTC
cdr3_aa: CASSQERGSGYTF
d_call: NA
cdr3_length: 13
v_call: TRBV4-2
clone_size: NA
j_call: TRBJ1-2

cdr3_nt: TGTGCCAGCACCCTTACAGAGACCTACGAGCAGTACTTC
cdr3_aa: CASTLTETYEQYF
d_call: NA
cdr3_length: 13
v_call: TRBV6-6
clone_size: NA
j_call: TRBJ2-7

cdr3_nt: TGTGCCAGCAGCCTCCGGGCAGCGAGCTCCTACAATGAGCAGTTCTTC
cdr3_aa: CASSLRAASSYNEQFF
d_call: NA
cdr3_length: 16
v_call: TRBV9
clone_size: few
j_call: TRBJ2-1

cdr3_nt: TGTGCCAGCAGCTCCAGCGGCTATAATTCACCCCTCCACTTT
cdr3_aa: CASSSSGYNSPLHF
d_call: NA
cdr3_length: 14
v_call: TRBV9
clone_size: few
j_call: TRBJ1-6

cdr3_nt: TGTGCCAGCAGCTCAAACTTGTGGGATACGCAGTATTTT
cdr3_aa: CASSSNLWDTQYF
d_call: NA
cdr3_length: 13
v_call: TRBV5-4
clone_size: NA
j_call: TRBJ2-3

cdr3_nt: TGTGCCAGCAGCTTAAGGGTCCCCGGGGGGAAGGATGAGCAGTTCTTC
cdr3_aa: CASSLRVPGGKDEQFF
d_call: TRBD2
cdr3_length: 16
v_call: TRBV11-3
clone_size: NA
j_call: TRBJ2-1

cdr3_nt: TGTGCCAGCAGTTTTGTGGGTAATTCACCCCTCCACTTT
cdr3_aa: CASSFVGNSPLHF
d_call: NA
cdr3_length: 13
v_call: TRBV27
clone_size: few
j_call: TRBJ1-6

cdr3_nt: TGTGCCAGCCTCCGGCAGGCGACCTCCTACGAGCAGTACTTC
cdr3_aa: CASLRQATSYEQYF
d_call: NA
cdr3_length: 14
v_call: TRBV6-1
clone_size: NA
j_call: TRBJ2-7

cdr3_nt: TGTGCCAGTAGTATTGAAAGCGGGGGTAGGGAGACCCAGTACTTC
cdr3_aa: CASSIESGGRETQYF
d_call: TRBD2
cdr3_length: 15
v_call: TRBV19
clone_size: NA
j_call: TRBJ2-5

cdr3_nt: TGTGCCAGCAGCGCTCGACAGGGAGAGGGGGCGCCCCAGCATTTT
cdr3_aa: CASSARQGEGAPQHF
d_call: TRBD1
cdr3_length: 15
v_call: TRBV9
clone_size: NA
j_call: TRBJ1-5

cdr3_nt: TGTGCCAGCAGTTTATCCGCTCCCGGCGCTCCCCAGGAGGGCTTCTATAATTCACCCCTCCACTTT
cdr3_aa: CASSLSAPGAPQEGFYNSPLHF
d_call: NA
cdr3_length: 22
v_call: TRBV27
clone_size: NA
j_call: TRBJ1-6

cdr3_nt: TGTGCCAGCTCAACTTCGGGCAATCAGCCCCAGCATTTT
cdr3_aa: CASSTSGNQPQHF
d_call: NA
cdr3_length: 13
v_call: TRBV18
clone_size: NA
j_call: TRBJ1-5

cdr3_nt: TGTGCCAGCAGCCGAGATAGCAATCAGCCCCAGCATTTT
cdr3_aa: CASSRDSNQPQHF
d_call: NA
cdr3_length: 13
v_call: TRBV5-4
clone_size: NA
j_call: TRBJ1-5

cdr3_nt: TGTGCCAGTTTAGGGGTGGGCAATCAGCCCCAGCATTTT
cdr3_aa: CASLGVGNQPQHF
d_call: NA
cdr3_length: 13
v_call: TRBV6-1
clone_size: NA
j_call: TRBJ1-5

cdr3_nt: TGCGCCAGCAGGGAGCGTGAGCAGTTCTTC
cdr3_aa: CASREREQFF
d_call: NA
cdr3_length: 10
v_call: TRBV10-2
clone_size: NA
j_call: TRBJ2-1

cdr3_nt: TGTGCCAGCGCTCAGTTAGCTAACTATGGCTACACCTTC
cdr3_aa: CASAQLANYGYTF
d_call: NA
cdr3_length: 13
v_call: TRBV28
clone_size: NA
j_call: TRBJ1-2

cdr3_nt: TGCGCCAGCGCCTCCGGGCCGACAGTCGAAGAGACCCAGTACTTC
cdr3_aa: CASASGPTVEETQYF
d_call: NA
cdr3_length: 15
v_call: TRBV5-1
clone_size: NA
j_call: TRBJ2-5

cdr3_nt: TGCGCCAGCAGCCAAGACGCACGGAACACCGGGGAGCTGTTTTTT
cdr3_aa: CASSQDARNTGELFF
d_call: NA
cdr3_length: 15
v_call: TRBV4-3
clone_size: once
j_call: TRBJ2-2

cdr3_nt: TGCGCCAGCAGCCAAAACACTGGTTCGACTTGGGGGCTCCAAGAGACCCAGTACTTC
cdr3_aa: CASSQNTGSTWGLQETQYF
d_call: NA
cdr3_length: 19
v_call: TRBV4-3
clone_size: NA
j_call: TRBJ2-5

cdr3_nt: TGTGCCAGCAGCGTGCTAACAGGGGATGCTGAAGCTTTCTTT
cdr3_aa: CASSVLTGDAEAFF
d_call: TRBD1
cdr3_length: 14
v_call: TRBV7-8
clone_size: NA
j_call: TRBJ1-1

cdr3_nt: TGTGCCAGCAGCGCCAGAGCGGGACAGGGTGGTTACGAGCAGTACTTC
cdr3_aa: CASSARAGQGGYEQYF
d_call: TRBD1
cdr3_length: 16
v_call: TRBV9
clone_size: NA
j_call: TRBJ2-7

cdr3_nt: TGTGCCAGTAGTACTTCGGGACAGGGCCTCACAGATACGCAGTATTTT
cdr3_aa: CASSTSGQGLTDTQYF
d_call: TRBD1
cdr3_length: 16
v_call: TRBV19
clone_size: NA
j_call: TRBJ2-3

cdr3_nt: TGTGCCAGCAGCTTCGACAACGATCAGCCCCAGCATTTT
cdr3_aa: CASSFDNDQPQHF
d_call: NA
cdr3_length: 13
v_call: TRBV7-3
clone_size: NA
j_call: TRBJ1-5